This entry concerns a single T cell receptor beta chain. Antigen unknown. This entry belongs to a study of T cells in localized non-small cell lung cancer. Clones were read by immunoSEQ multiplex PCR, and TCRdb kept only the in-frame ones, dropping some. The repertoire consists of approximately 33,000 clones, with more than 80% occurring once and the leading ten covering approximately 6.9%. Study-wide results and caveats: Sequencing involved a lone tumor region, leaving heterogeneity possible. Paired adjacent lung recovered a median roughly 60 of the top 100 tumor clones.

V was pared by 4 bases and J by 8 bases, with 13 bases of the junction left unmatched. The germline V gene encodes CDR1 LNHDA and CDR2 SQIVND (reference sequence). The CDR3 consists of 16 residues. The chain combines TRBV19 with TRBJ2-2; TRBD2 aligns across 7 bases. Material: peripheral blood, obtained before any cancer treatment. This clonotype originated in a female donor of 60 years or more with stage I lung adenocarcinoma. The CDR3 sequence: CASSTTRTSLKGELFF. CDR3 nucleotide sequence: TGTGCCAGTAGTACCACAAGGACTAGTTTAAAGGGGGAGCTGTTTTTT.